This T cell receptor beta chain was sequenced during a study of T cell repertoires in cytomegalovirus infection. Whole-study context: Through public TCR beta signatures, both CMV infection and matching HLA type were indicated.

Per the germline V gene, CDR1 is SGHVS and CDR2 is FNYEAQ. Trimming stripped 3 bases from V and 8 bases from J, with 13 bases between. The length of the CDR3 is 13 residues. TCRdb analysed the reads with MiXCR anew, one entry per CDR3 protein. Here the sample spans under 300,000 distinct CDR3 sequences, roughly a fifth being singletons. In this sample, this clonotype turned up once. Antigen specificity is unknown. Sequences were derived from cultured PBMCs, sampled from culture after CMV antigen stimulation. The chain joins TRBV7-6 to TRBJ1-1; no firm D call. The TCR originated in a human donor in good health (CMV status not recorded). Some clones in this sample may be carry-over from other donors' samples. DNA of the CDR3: TGTGCCAGCAGCTTCTCTATCCTGTCCGAAGCTTTCTTT. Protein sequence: CASSFSILSEAFF. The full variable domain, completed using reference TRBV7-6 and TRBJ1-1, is GAGVSQSPRYKVTKRGQDVALRCDPISGHVSLYWYRQALGQGPEFLTYFNYEAQQDKSGLPNDRFSAERPEGSISTLTIQRTEQRDSAMYRCASSFSILSEAFFGQGTRLTVV.